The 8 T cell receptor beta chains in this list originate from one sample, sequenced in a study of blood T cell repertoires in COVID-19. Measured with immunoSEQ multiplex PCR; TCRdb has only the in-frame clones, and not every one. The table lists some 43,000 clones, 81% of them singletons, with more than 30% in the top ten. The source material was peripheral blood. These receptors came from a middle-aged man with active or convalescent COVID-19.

The chain's CDR3 is CASLGGSYNSPLHF. For the CDR3, the DNA is TGTGCCTCCCTGGGAGGCTCCTATAATTCACCCCTCCACTTT. V is TRBV2 and J is TRBJ1-6; unclear D gene. V gave up 11 bases and J gave up 0 bases, with 11 bases separating them. Germline CDR1 SNHLY, CDR2 FYNNEI. The CDR3 consists of 14 residues.

The DNA of the CDR3 is TGTGCCAGCAGTTTGGGAGTTGCTGAAGCTTTCTTT. Protein: CASSLGVAEAFF. J is TRBJ1-1 and V is TRBV28; D ambiguous. The V gene's germline CDR1 is MDHEN and CDR2 SYDVKM. Trimming took 3 bases from V and 6 from J, leaving 8 bases between them. The CDR3 contains 12 residues.

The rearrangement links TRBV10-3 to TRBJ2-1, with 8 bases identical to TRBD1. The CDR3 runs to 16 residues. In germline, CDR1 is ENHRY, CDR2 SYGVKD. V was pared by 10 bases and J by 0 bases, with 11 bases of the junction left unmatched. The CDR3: CATRGQDRSSYNEQFF. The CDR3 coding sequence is TGTGCCACCCGGGGACAGGACCGGAGCTCCTACAATGAGCAGTTCTTC.

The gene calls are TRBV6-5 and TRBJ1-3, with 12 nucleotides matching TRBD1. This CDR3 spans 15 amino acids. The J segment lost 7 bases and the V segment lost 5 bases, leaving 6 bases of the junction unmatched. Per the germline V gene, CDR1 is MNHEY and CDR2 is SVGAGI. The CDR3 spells CASSPRDRGQNTIYF. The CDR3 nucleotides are TGTGCCAGCAGTCCCCGGGACAGGGGGCAGAACACCATATATTTT.

The CDR3 protein is CASSRDRADQPQHF. The CDR3 region has the DNA TGTGCCAGCAGCCGGGACAGGGCAGATCAGCCCCAGCATTTT. The rearrangement links TRBV11-2 to TRBJ1-5, with 9 bases matching TRBD1. The CDR3 totals 14 residues. CDR1 SGHAT and CDR2 FQNNGV come from the germline V gene. V trimming: 5 bases; J trimming: 5 bases; junction bases outside the gene matches: 4.

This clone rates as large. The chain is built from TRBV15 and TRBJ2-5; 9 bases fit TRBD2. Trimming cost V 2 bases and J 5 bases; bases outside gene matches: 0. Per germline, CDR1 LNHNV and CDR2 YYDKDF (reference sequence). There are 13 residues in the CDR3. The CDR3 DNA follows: TGTGCCACCAGCAGACTAGCGGGGGAGACCCAGTACTTC. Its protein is CATSRLAGETQYF.

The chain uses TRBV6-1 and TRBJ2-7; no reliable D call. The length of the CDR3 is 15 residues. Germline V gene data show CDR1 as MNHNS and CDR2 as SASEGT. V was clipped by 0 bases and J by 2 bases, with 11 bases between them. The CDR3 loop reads CASSEAGASTYEQYF. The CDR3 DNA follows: TGTGCCAGCAGTGAAGCGGGCGCGTCCACCTACGAGCAGTACTTC.

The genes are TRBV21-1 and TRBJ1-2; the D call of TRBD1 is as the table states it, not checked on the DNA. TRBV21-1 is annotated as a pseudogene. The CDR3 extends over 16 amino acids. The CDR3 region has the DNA TGTGCCAGCAGCAAAAGTGGGACAGGCCCTACCTATGGCTACACCTTC. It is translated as CASSKSGTGPTYGYTF.